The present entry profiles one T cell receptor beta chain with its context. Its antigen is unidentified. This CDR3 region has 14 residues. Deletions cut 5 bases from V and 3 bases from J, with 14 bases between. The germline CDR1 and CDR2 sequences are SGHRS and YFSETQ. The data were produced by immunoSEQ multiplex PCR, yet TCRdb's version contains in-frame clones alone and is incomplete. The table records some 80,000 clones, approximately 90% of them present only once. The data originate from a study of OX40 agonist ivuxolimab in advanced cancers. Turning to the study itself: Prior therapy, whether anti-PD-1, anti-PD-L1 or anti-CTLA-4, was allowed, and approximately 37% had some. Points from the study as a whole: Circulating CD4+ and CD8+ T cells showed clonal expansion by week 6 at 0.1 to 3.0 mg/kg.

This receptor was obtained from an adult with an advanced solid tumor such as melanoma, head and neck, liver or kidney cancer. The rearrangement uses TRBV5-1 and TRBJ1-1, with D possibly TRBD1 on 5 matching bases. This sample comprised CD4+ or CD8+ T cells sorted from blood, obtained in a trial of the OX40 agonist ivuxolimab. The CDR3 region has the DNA TGCGCCAGCAGTTTTGCGGTAGGGGACACTGAAGCTTTCTTT. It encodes CASSFAVGDTEAFF.